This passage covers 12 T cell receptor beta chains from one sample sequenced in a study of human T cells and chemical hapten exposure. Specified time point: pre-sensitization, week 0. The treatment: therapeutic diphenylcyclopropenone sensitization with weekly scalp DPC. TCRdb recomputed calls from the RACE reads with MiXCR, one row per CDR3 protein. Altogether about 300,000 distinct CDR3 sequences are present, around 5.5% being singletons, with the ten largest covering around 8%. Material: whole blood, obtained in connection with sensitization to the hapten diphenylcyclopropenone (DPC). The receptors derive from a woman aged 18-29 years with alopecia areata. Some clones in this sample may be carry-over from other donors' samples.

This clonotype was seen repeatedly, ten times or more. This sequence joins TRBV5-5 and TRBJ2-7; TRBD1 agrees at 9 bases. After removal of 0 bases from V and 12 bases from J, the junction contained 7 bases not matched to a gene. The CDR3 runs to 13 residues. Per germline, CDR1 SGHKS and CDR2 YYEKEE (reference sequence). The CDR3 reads CASSLEGQGLLYF. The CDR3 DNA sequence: TGTGCCAGCAGCTTGGAAGGACAGGGGTTGTTGTACTTC.

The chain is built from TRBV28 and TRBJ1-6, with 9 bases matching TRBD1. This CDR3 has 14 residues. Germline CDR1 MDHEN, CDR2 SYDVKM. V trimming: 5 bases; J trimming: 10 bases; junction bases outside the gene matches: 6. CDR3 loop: CASSGGQGNSPLHF. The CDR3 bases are TGTGCCAGCAGTGGGGGACAGGGAAACTCACCCCTCCACTTT.

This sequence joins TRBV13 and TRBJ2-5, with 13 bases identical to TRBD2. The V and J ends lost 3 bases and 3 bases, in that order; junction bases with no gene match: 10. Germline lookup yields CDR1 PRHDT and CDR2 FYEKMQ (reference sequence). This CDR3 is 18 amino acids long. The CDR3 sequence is CASSLRLAGGRFKETQYF. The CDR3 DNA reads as TGTGCCAGCAGCTTGCGACTAGCGGGGGGCCGGTTCAAAGAGACCCAGTACTTC.

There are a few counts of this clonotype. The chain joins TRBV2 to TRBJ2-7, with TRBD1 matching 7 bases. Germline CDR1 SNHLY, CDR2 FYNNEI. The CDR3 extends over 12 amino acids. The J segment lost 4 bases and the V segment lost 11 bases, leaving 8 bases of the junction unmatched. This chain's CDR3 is CAGEQGRYEQYF. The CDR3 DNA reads TGTGCCGGGGAACAGGGGCGGTACGAGCAGTACTTC.

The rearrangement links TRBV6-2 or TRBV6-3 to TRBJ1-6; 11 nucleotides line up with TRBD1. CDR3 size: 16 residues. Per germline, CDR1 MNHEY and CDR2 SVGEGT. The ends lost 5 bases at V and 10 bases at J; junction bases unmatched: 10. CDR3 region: CASSSRRTGGGSPLHF. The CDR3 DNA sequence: TGTGCCAGCAGTAGCCGTAGGACAGGGGGCGGCTCACCCCTCCACTTT.

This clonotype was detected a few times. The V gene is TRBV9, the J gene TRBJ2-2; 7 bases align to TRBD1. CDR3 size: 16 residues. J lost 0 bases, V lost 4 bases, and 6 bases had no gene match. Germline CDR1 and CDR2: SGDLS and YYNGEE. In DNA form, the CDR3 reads TGTGCCAGCAGCAGAGGGACAGCATCGAACACCGGGGAGCTGTTTTTT. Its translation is CASSRGTASNTGELFF.

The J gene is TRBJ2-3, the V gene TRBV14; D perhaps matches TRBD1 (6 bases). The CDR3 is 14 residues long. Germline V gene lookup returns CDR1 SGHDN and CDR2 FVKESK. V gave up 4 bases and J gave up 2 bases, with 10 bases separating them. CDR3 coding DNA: TGTGCCAGCAGCCTAAACAGGGTCACAGATACGCAGTATTTT. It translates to CASSLNRVTDTQYF.

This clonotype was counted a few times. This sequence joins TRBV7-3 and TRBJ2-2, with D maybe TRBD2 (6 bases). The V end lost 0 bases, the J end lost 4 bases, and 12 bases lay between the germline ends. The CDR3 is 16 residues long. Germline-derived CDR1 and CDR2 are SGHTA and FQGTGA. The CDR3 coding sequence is TGTGCCAGCAGCTTAACCGGCGGGGACCTCACCGGGGAGCTGTTTTTT. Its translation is CASSLTGGDLTGELFF.

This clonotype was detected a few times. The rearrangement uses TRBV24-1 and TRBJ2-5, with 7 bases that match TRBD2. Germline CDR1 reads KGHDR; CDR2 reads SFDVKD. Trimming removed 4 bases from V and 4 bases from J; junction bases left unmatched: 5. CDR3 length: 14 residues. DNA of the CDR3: TGTGCCACCAGTGACCCAGGGAGGGGAGAGACCCAGTACTTC. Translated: CATSDPGRGETQYF.

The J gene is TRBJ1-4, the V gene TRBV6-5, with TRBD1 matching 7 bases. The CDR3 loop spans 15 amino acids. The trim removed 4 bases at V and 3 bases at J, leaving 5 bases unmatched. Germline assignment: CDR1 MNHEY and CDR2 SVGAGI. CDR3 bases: TGTGCCAGCAGTTCTACAGGGGCTGCTAATGAAAAACTGTTTTTT. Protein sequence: CASSSTGAANEKLFF.

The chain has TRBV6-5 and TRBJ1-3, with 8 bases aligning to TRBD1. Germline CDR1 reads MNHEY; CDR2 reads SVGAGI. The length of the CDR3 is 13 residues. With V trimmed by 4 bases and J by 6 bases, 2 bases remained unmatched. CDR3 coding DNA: TGTGCCAGCAGTTCGACAGGGGCAAACACCATATATTTT. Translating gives CASSSTGANTIYF.

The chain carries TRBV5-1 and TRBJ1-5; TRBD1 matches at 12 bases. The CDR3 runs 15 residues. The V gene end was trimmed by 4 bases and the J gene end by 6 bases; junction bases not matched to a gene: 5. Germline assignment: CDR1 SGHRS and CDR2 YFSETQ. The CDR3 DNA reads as TGCGCCAGCAGCCCGGGACAGGGGGCATTTCAGCCCCAGCATTTT. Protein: CASSPGQGAFQPQHF.